The entry below gives a single T cell receptor (beta chain) sequence along with its context. The target of this receptor is not known. No much larger clone is present one base from it, and per-base qualities are unavailable. From a lookup of the germline V gene, CDR1 and CDR2 are MNHNS and SASEGT. The CDR3 starts with the cysteine, ends with the phenylalanine, and has 15 residues. CDR3 DNA is the only sequence kept; it has 45 bases, read in frame from the first base. The cohort comprised 670 or so healthy bone marrow donors. Cohort members were all nominally healthy when sampled, although unrecorded immune exposures were likely present. CMV serostatus was positive for more than 250 and negative for about 55% of the 666 cohort members, and was not recorded for this donor. A peripheral blood sample was collected from each donor, and TCR beta sequencing was performed on peripheral blood mononuclear cells. The Qiagen DNeasy Blood Extraction Kit was used to extract genomic DNA from the blood cell samples.

To prepare the library, the immunoSEQ multiplex PCR assay was applied. For the multiplex PCR, a mixture combining 60 forward primers for TCR Vbeta segments and 13 reverse primers for TCR Jbeta segments was used. The CDR3 region of rearranged TCR beta genes was amplified from genomic DNA by a multiplex PCR assay. The Illumina HiSeq System was used to sequence the amplified TCR beta libraries as 87-base-pair reads. For the original study's pipeline: A later analysis tallied around 82 million unique TCR beta chains across the 550 to 850 repertoires, and about 12 million of those chains were shared by two or more donors. To remove PCR and sequencing errors, raw reads were error-corrected and collapsed into unique sequences using a nearest-neighbor algorithm that merged closely related sequences. To assign V, D and J gene segments, CDR3 sequences were aligned to IMGT reference sequences. For a sequence to be retained, a match of at least six nucleotides was required to both a V gene segment and a J gene segment. Rearrangements were classified as productive when the CDR3 lacked stop codons and remained in frame with V and J, and all other rearrangements were classified as non-productive. CDR3 was defined by IMGT convention, running from the second conserved V-encoded cysteine to the conserved J-encoded phenylalanine. The earlier analysis of some 550 of the donors excluded any sequence lacking an unambiguous match to a single V gene segment. An earlier analysis of several hundred of the donors called V segments functional above 56.7% productive rearrangements and segregating when the between-donor standard deviation exceeded 5%. A statistical classification framework was built to diagnose cytomegalovirus status from the catalog of TCR beta chain sequences. In a later analysis, TCR nucleotide sequences were compared against IMGT/GENE-DB human TR gene sequences so that V and J genes could be assigned. The TCRdist pipeline was used in a later analysis to assign CDR3 sequences and most-parsimonious VDJ recombination scenarios. In a later analysis, every TCR beta chain was defined by the combination of its CDR3 amino acid sequence and its V-gene family, and reads without a unique V-gene family were dropped. As a way to deal with suspected cross-contamination and a sequencing artifact, a later analysis dropped 450 to 600 nucleotide sequences that were highly shared and had low generation probability. For each public chain, a later analysis derived a clonal expansion index from normalized ranks of inferred template counts within each repertoire. In a later analysis, generation probabilities were computed with a VDJ recombination model fitted to out-of-frame rearrangements, and the resulting probabilities were checked against IGoR. In a later analysis, TCR-TCR, TCR-HLA and TCR-CMV co-occurrence was scored with hypergeometric tests, and a repertoire-size bias correction was applied to TCR pairs. To estimate false discovery rates, a later analysis permuted the HLA or CMV assignments 20 times. A later analysis grouped co-occurring TCRs with DBSCAN, adding TCRdist sequence similarity when clustering within HLA-allele-positive subsets. Repertoires with fewer than 30,000 or more than 120,000 public chains were left out of co-occurrence clustering, as were five repertoires with anomalous nucleotide sharing. TCRdb carries this immuneACCESS record with in-frame sequences only. Its versions omit some clonotypes, under half of them owing to an unresolved V gene in the studies checked, with the rest unexplained. D and trimming were read from the DNA, whereas the V and J calls and clone size are those reported in that table. This sample gives about 80,000 clones in total; 70% to 85% of them show up just once. The leading ten clones occupy around an eighth of the sample.

This specimen comes from a study of cytomegalovirus exposure and HLA in healthy donors (dated by TCRdb to the late 2010s). Notes on the research overall: An earlier analysis of roughly 610 of the donors reported 276 Gb of sequence data and around 120 million unique TCR beta sequences obtained from about 200 million T cells. HLA typing covered class I and class II loci at four-digit resolution. On average, around 230,000 unique TCR beta nucleotide sequences were sequenced per donor among some 420 genotyped donors of the cohort, with about 17% of those sequences being non-productive. A later analysis re-examined previously published TCR beta repertoires from more than 550 donors and added high-resolution HLA genotyping to investigate patterns of TCR occurrence. In a later genetic analysis, genome-wide SNP genotypes for about 55% of the roughly 670 donors were used, and that subset was treated as a discovery cohort. The later analysis used no new phenotypic data to find candidate immune exposures, relying instead on TCR beta sequences and their occurrence across donors. Donor age, sex, ethnicity and CMV serostatus were collected together with the repertoire data. The number of donors typed differed by locus, with roughly 620-640 for A, B, C, DRB1 and DQB1, roughly 520 for DQA1, 600 to 610 for DPA1, and 400 to 490 for DPB1. The T cell repertoires of roughly 660 subjects were profiled by immunosequencing and related to cytomegalovirus serostatus. Of the 398 genotyped donors, about 84% fell in the genetic ancestry cluster associated with self-reported Caucasian donors. Because of strong linkage in the cohort, roughly five DR-DQ haplotypes were treated as single units for association and clustering. Along with the approximately 670-subject first cohort, a separate validation cohort of over a hundred different subjects was used. In an earlier analysis of 587 of the donors, high-throughput TCR beta sequencing was used to judge whether each TCR beta V gene segment behaved as functional or pseudogenic. High-throughput TCR immunosequencing, statistical association of individual TCRs with disease status, and machine learning were combined to predict cytomegalovirus infection status. Roughly 300 gigabases of sequencing data and around 85 million unique TCR sequences made up an early release that covered approximately 700 HLA-typed donors. The aim of the study was to test whether cataloging public T cell receptors could identify signatures of past pathogen exposure. Every repertoire in the discovery cohort had been generated on one and the same sequencing platform.

Points the paper makes about the study in general: Assigning TCR associations to individual alleles was difficult when HLA alleles, especially DR and DQ, strongly co-occurred. The study listed around 160 TCR beta chains as associated with cytomegalovirus. Correlated functional status among segregating V segments might be attributable to linkage disequilibrium, but an unknown experimental factor could not be ruled out. While some public TCRs were present in many individuals, most TCR sequences turned up only very rarely across donors. According to a later analysis, parvovirus B19, influenza, CMV and Epstein-Barr virus appeared linked to several top co-occurrence clusters. In a later analysis, most CMV-associated TCR beta chains were found to appear HLA-restricted, with HLA associations seemingly driven largely by CMV exposure. Only TCR beta chains were sequenced in this cohort, and the absence of alpha or paired-chain data limited detectable features. In a later analysis, HLA-associated TCR beta chains were found to be more clonally expanded and to have lower generation probabilities than equally common non-associated chains. For the cohort, immune exposure information was limited to CMV serostatus. An association between a missense DCLRE1C variant and V-gene and J-gene trimming of TCR beta chains was found in a later genetic analysis and replicated in an independent cohort. Broadly in line with IMGT annotations, most TCR beta V segments showed up in productive rearrangements about 87% or about 30% of the time in an earlier analysis of 587 of the donors. A further reported finding was that TCR beta sequences accurately predicted the HLA-A and HLA-B alleles for most subjects in the first cohort. Because counts were too low, about 15 rarely observed V segments, including chromosome 9 orphons, were left out of the earlier analysis of 587 of the donors. Because the 87-base-pair reads could not distinguish some IMGT-functional V segments, including TRBV6-2 and TRBV6-3, those segments were excluded. Sequencing depth was assumed to be roughly uniform across donors in the presence/absence analyses, though that assumption may not hold. A few of the identified cytomegalovirus-associated TCR beta chains were confirmed in vitro to be specific for cytomegalovirus antigens. According to a later genetic analysis, donors in an Asian-associated ancestry cluster had fewer N-insertions in productive TCRs than the approximately 610-donor mean. According to the authors, the approach could potentially be generalized to other disease states and immunological phenotypes. Specific HLA alleles were associated with 16,951 TCR beta sequences at a false discovery rate of 0.05 in a later analysis. A group of highly shared sequence variants was considered likely to be a technical artifact of the sequencing pipeline. In both the original and validation cohorts, the classifier was reported to diagnose cytomegalovirus status with high specificity and sensitivity. According to a later analysis, TCR association rates differed among HLA loci, with DRB1 alleles showing the most associated TCRs and HLA-C alleles showing the fewest. Because some donors lacked HLA typing at each locus, the association tests relied only on the typed subset.

The chain is encoded by TRBV6-1 joined to TRBJ1-3; 5 matching bases give a weak D call of TRBD1. The sequencing input was PBMCs. The receptor's source is a human donor in good health. Here the CDR3 is given as CAIRKGLSSGNTIYF. In nucleotide form, the sequence is TGTGCTATCAGGAAGGGGTTGAGCTCTGGAAACACCATATATTTT.